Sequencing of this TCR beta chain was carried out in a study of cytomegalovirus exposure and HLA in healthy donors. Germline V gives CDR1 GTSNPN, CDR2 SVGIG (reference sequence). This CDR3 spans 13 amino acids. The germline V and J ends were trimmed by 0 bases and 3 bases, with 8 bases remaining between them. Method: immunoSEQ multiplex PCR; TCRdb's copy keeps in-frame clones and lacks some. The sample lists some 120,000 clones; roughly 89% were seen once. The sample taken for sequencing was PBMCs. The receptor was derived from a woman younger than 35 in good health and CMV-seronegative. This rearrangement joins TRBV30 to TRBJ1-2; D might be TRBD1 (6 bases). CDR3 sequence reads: CAWSVSGDYGYTF. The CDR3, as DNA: TGTGCCTGGAGTGTTTCAGGGGACTATGGCTACACCTTC.